The 25 T cell receptor beta chains in this list originate from one sample, sequenced in a study of control samples from healthy donors and cancer patients. Libraries were prepared by immunoSEQ multiplex PCR; TCRdb keeps only in-frame clonotypes and omits some of them. The table includes 50,000 to 65,000 clones, around 93% detected once. Sequencing used PBMCs. Receptors were obtained from a man aged 25 to 45 with colorectal cancer.

CDR3 loop: CASSPSQLSTDTQYF. Written as DNA, the CDR3 is TGTGCCAGCTCACCATCCCAGCTTAGCACAGATACGCAGTATTTT. V usage is TRBV18 and J usage is TRBJ2-3, with no clear D. The germline V gene has CDR1 KGHSH and CDR2 LQKENI. Between the trimmed V and J ends, which lost 2 bases and 0 bases, there was a span of 9 bases. This CDR3 contains 15 residues.

The gene calls are TRBV5-6 and TRBJ1-3; D call uncertain. This CDR3 has 14 amino acids. Trimming left V 2 bases short and J 6 bases short, with 12 bases between. Per the germline V gene, CDR1 is SGHDT and CDR2 is YYEEEE. DNA of the CDR3: TGTGCCAGCAGCTTAGGAGGGTTTGAAAACACCATATATTTT. Protein product: CASSLGGFENTIYF.

CDR3 sequence (DNA): TGTGCCAGCAGCTTAGGTCCAACAGGGGGCCTCAATCAGCCCCAGCATTTT. It codes for CASSLGPTGGLNQPQHF. The chain employs TRBV11-2 and TRBJ1-5; 9 bases map to TRBD1. From germline, CDR1 is SGHAT and CDR2 FQNNGV. With V trimmed by 1 base and J by 3 bases, 7 bases remained unmatched. The CDR3 extends over 17 amino acids. The full variable domain, rest sourced from reference TRBV11-2 and TRBJ1-5, is EAGVAQSPRYKIIEKRQSVAFWCNPISGHATLYWYQQILGQGPKLLIQFQNNGVVDDSQLPKDRFSAERLKGVDSTLKIQPAKLEDSAVYLCASSLGPTGGLNQPQHFGDGTRLSIL.

This sequence joins TRBV28 and TRBJ1-2, with D possibly matching TRBD1 (5 bases). The V and J ends lost 3 bases and 4 bases respectively, with 18 bases between them. The CDR3 is made up of 16 amino acids. Germline CDR1 MDHEN, CDR2 SYDVKM. Here the CDR3 DNA reads TGTGCCAGCAGTTTTACCTTGAGGGGAAAGAGCTATGGCTACACCTTC. It codes for CASSFTLRGKSYGYTF.

V gene TRBV6-5 combines with J gene TRBJ2-7; D possibly corresponds to TRBD1 (7 bases). V gave up 0 bases and J gave up 0 bases, with 12 bases separating them. The V gene's germline CDR1 is MNHEY and CDR2 SVGAGI. There are 16 residues in the CDR3. The CDR3 here is CASSYSGRDSSYEQYF. The DNA of the CDR3 is TGTGCCAGCAGTTACTCAGGGCGGGACAGCTCCTACGAGCAGTACTTC.

The chain joins TRBV7-6 to TRBJ2-1; D is unresolved. The CDR3 length is 15 residues. V was clipped by 1 base and J by 7 bases, with 14 bases between them. Germline loops: CDR1 SGHVS, CDR2 FNYEAQ. The CDR3 spells CASSLVGWGSNEQFF. The DNA for the CDR3 is TGTGCCAGCAGCTTAGTGGGATGGGGTTCAAATGAGCAGTTCTTC.

This clone has only a few counts. The chain couples TRBV18 to TRBJ2-7; the D gene is possibly TRBD1 (5 bases). The CDR3 covers 14 residues. Germline values: CDR1 KGHSH, CDR2 LQKENI. V was trimmed by 2 bases and J by 4 bases, leaving 12 bases between them. CDR3 protein: CASSPGKGDYEQYF. The CDR3 nucleotides are TGTGCCAGCTCACCAGGGAAAGGGGATTACGAGCAGTACTTC.

This clone was recorded once. This chain joins TRBV10-1 and TRBJ2-3, with D uncertain. Trimming removed 7 bases from V and 2 bases from J, with 10 bases in between. Germline lookup yields CDR1 WNHNN and CDR2 SYGVQD (reference sequence). The CDR3 consists of 13 residues. The CDR3 here is CASKETHTDTQYF. As DNA, the CDR3 is TGCGCCAGCAAGGAGACCCACACAGATACGCAGTATTTT.

V and J are TRBV7-9 and TRBJ2-6, with D unresolved. The CDR3 sequence is 14 residues long. Germline values: CDR1 SEHNR, CDR2 FQNEAQ (reference sequence). Trimming removed 3 bases from V and 0 bases from J, with 3 bases in between. This CDR3 reads CASSFNSGANVLTF. Written as DNA, the CDR3 is TGTGCCAGCAGCTTCAACTCTGGGGCCAACGTCCTGACTTTC.

J is TRBJ2-1 and V is TRBV27, with 12 bases aligning to TRBD2. The J segment lost 1 base and the V segment lost 0 bases, leaving 13 bases of the junction unmatched. This CDR3 has 21 amino acids. Germline CDR1 MNHEY, CDR2 SMNVEV (reference sequence). CDR3 bases: TGTGCCAGCAGTTTATCGATTGGCCGGCTAGCGGGGGGGCGTTCCTACAATGAGCAGTTCTTC. Its translation: CASSLSIGRLAGGRSYNEQFF.

This chain connects TRBV27 to TRBJ1-1; 7 bases match TRBD1. J lost 1 base, V lost 4 bases, and 15 bases had no gene match. Germline V gene lookup returns CDR1 MNHEY and CDR2 SMNVEV (reference sequence). The CDR3 spans 18 residues. As DNA, the CDR3 is TGTGCCAGCAGTTCCCCTCCCAGGGGGAATAAGGCGAACACTGAAGCTTTCTTT. Its protein is CASSSPPRGNKANTEAFF.

This sequence joins TRBV24-1 and TRBJ2-2; D may be TRBD1 (6 bases). The germline V gene has CDR1 KGHDR and CDR2 SFDVKD. V lost 3 bases to trimming and J lost 3 bases, with 13 bases between them. CDR3 length equals 16 residues. The CDR3 sequence: CATSDLQGPYTGELFF. For the CDR3, the DNA is TGTGCCACCAGTGATCTTCAGGGGCCCTACACCGGGGAGCTGTTTTTT.

This clone was detected only a few times. The V gene is TRBV25-1, the J gene TRBJ2-7; 8 bases are shared with TRBD1. The J segment lost 0 bases and the V segment lost 0 bases, leaving 4 bases of the junction unmatched. Germline values: CDR1 MGHDK, CDR2 SYGVNS. This CDR3 contains 16 residues. CDR3 protein: CASSEYDRGSSYEQYV. The CDR3 coding sequence is TGTGCCAGCAGTGAATATGACAGGGGAAGCTCCTACGAGCAGTACGTC.

This clone came up once. The rearrangement joins TRBV10-3 to TRBJ1-5; a possible D gene is TRBD1 (5 bases). Germline V gene lookup returns CDR1 ENHRY and CDR2 SYGVKD. CDR3 length: 14 amino acids. V lost 4 bases and J 4 bases, leaving 11 bases between the germline ends. CDR3 sequence reads: CAISGGEGNQPQHF. CDR3 coding DNA: TGTGCCATCAGTGGGGGGGAGGGAAATCAGCCCCAGCATTTT.

The V and J genes are TRBV6-1 and TRBJ1-6; D may be TRBD1 (6 bases). The V end lost 2 bases, the J end lost 7 bases, and 12 bases lay between the germline ends. This CDR3 spans 15 amino acids. Per the germline V gene, CDR1 is MNHNS and CDR2 is SASEGT. CDR3: CASSERGTANSPLHF. The CDR3 bases are TGTGCCAGCAGTGAAAGGGGGACGGCAAATTCACCCCTCCACTTT.

V is TRBV6-1 and J is TRBJ2-1; D is undetermined. This CDR3 comprises 16 residues. The V gene lost 0 bases and the J gene lost 0 bases, with 9 bases spanning the gap. Germline V gene data show CDR1 as MNHNS and CDR2 as SASEGT. CDR3 DNA sequence: TGTGCCAGCAGTGAAGCAACAGTATACTCCTACAATGAGCAGTTCTTC. Protein sequence: CASSEATVYSYNEQFF.

The chain couples TRBV19 to TRBJ2-7; 8 nucleotides agree with TRBD1. CDR3 length: 13 amino acids. Germline CDR1 and CDR2: LNHDA and SQIVND (reference sequence). V lost 6 bases to trimming and J lost 5 bases; unmatched junction nucleotides: 6. CDR3 DNA: TGTGCCAGTAGGACCAGGGGGCACGACGAGCAGTACTTC. Protein sequence: CASRTRGHDEQYF.

The chain joins TRBV12-5 to TRBJ2-3; D unclear. Trimming removed 5 bases at V and 3 bases at J, with 12 bases between. The CDR3 loop spans 14 amino acids. The V gene's germline CDR1 is LGHNT and CDR2 FRNRAP. The CDR3 DNA is TGTGCTAGTGGTACATCTTTGCGGACAGATACGCAGTATTTT. It is translated as CASGTSLRTDTQYF. The complete variable domain, with remaining parts taken from reference TRBV12-5 and TRBJ2-3, reads DARVTQTPRHKVTEMGQEVTMRCQPILGHNTVFWYRQTMMQGLELLAYFRNRAPLDDSGMPKDRFSAEMPDATLATLKIQPSEPRDSAVYFCASGTSLRTDTQYFGPGTRLTVL.

As DNA, the CDR3 is TGTGCCAGCAGCTCTAGGGGAGACCAGCCCCAGCATTTT. This translates into CASSSRGDQPQHF. The rearrangement joins TRBV11-2 to TRBJ1-5; D is perhaps TRBD1 (5 bases). The CDR3 is 13 amino acids. Germline CDR1 is SGHAT and CDR2 is FQNNGV. V dropped 4 bases and J dropped 7 bases, with 11 bases sitting between them.

This chain uses TRBV30 with TRBJ1-1, with D tentatively TRBD1 (5 bases). CDR3 length equals 13 residues. The V and J ends lost 3 bases and 4 bases respectively, with 12 bases between them. CDR1 and CDR2 (germline): GTSNPN, SVGIG (reference sequence). CDR3 DNA sequence: TGTGCCTGGAGGGGGCGACGAGGCACTGAAGCTTTCTTT. Encoded protein: CAWRGRRGTEAFF.

The chain uses TRBV3-1 (or the pseudogene TRBV3-2) and TRBJ2-7, with 8 bases lining up with TRBD1. The germline V gene encodes CDR1 LGHDT and CDR2 YNNKEL (reference sequence). CDR3 length: 15 residues. After removal of 3 bases from V and 3 bases from J, the junction contained 7 bases not matched to a gene. This chain's CDR3 is CASSQSTGEGYEQYF. The CDR3, as DNA: TGTGCCAGCAGCCAGTCGACAGGGGAAGGCTACGAGCAGTACTTC.

V and J are TRBV5-1 and TRBJ2-7; D unclear. From germline, CDR1 is SGHRS and CDR2 YFSETQ. The CDR3 contains 13 residues. With 4 bases removed from V and 1 base from J, the gap between germline ends came to 9 bases. The DNA of the CDR3 is TGCGCCAGCAGCATCCCCAGGTCCTACGAGCAGTACTTC. Its translation: CASSIPRSYEQYF.

The CDR3 here is CASSYRGGGSYNEQFF. In DNA form, the CDR3 reads TGTGCCAGCAGTTACCGTGGCGGGGGGTCCTACAATGAGCAGTTCTTC. The genes are TRBV6-2 or TRBV6-3 and TRBJ2-1; 8 bases align to TRBD2. The CDR3 has 16 amino acids. Germline assignment: CDR1 MNHEY and CDR2 SVGEGT. With 2 bases clipped from V and 1 base from J, the junction kept 4 bases outside the gene matches.

There are a few counts of this clone. The chain carries TRBV19 and TRBJ1-5; D is undetermined. With 7 bases removed from V and 0 bases from J, the gap between germline ends came to 13 bases. Germline lookup yields CDR1 LNHDA and CDR2 SQIVND (reference sequence). The CDR3 extends over 15 amino acids. The CDR3 spells CASTLKGNSNQPQHF. The CDR3, as DNA: TGTGCCAGTACTTTAAAGGGAAATAGCAATCAGCCCCAGCATTTT.

This chain uses TRBV11-2 with TRBJ2-7; no clear D gene. The CDR3 is made up of 13 amino acids. V gave up 1 base and J gave up 4 bases, with 8 bases separating them. Germline V gene lookup returns CDR1 SGHAT and CDR2 FQNNGV. CDR3 DNA: TGTGCCAGCAGCTTAGTGGGGTTTTACGAGCAGTACGTC. This codes for CASSLVGFYEQYV.